The clone carrying this T cell receptor (beta chain) was observed once. Original processing methods: Cell counts per sample came from amplifying reference gene primers. Some clones are missing from TCRdb's copy, which holds only in-frame ones; the method was immunoSEQ multiplex PCR. V and J calls and clone size are given by that table; D and trimming were obtained from the DNA. The sample includes under 450,000 clones, about 91% seen only once; the top ten take roughly 13%. These data originate in a study of blood T cell repertoires in COVID-19. Germline V gives CDR1 MNHEY, CDR2 SVGAGI. This CDR3 has 14 residues. V was clipped by 2 bases and J by 4 bases, with 11 bases between them.

The sample taken for sequencing was peripheral blood. The receptor was derived from a woman aged 50 to 60 with COVID-19, enrolled during active disease. The rearrangement joins TRBV6-5 to TRBJ1-2; no definite D call. The CDR3 loop reads CASSYDIKVYGYTF. The CDR3 coding sequence is TGTGCCAGCAGTTACGACATCAAGGTCTATGGCTACACCTTC.